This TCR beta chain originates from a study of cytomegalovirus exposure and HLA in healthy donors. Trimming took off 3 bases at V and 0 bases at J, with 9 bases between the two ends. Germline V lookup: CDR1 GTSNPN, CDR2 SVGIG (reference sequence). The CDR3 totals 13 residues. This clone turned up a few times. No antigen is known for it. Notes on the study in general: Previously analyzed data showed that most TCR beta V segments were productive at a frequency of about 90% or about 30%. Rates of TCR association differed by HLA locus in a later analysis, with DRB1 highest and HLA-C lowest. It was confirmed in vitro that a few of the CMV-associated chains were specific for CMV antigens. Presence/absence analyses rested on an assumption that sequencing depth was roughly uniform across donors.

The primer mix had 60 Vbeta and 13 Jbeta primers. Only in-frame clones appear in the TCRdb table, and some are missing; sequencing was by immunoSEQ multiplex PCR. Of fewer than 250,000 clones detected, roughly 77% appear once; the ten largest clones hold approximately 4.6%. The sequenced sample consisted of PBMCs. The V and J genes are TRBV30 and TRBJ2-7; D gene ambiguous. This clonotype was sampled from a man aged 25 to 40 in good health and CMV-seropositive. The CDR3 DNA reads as TGTGCCTGGAGCCTGCAGGCCTCCTACGAGCAGTACTTC. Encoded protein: CAWSLQASYEQYF.